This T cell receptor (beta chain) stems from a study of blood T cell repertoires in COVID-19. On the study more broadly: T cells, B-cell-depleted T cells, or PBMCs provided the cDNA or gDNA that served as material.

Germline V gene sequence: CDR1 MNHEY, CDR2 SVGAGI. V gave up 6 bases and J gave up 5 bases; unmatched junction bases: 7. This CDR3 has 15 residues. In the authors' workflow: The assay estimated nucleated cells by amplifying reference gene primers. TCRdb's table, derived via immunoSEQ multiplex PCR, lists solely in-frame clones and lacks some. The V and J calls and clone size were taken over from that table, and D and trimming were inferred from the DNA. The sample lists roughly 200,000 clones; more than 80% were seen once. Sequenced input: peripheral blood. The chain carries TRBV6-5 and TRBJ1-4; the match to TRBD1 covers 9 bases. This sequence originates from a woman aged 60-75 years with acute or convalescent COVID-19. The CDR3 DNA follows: TGTGCCAGCAGCAAGACAGGGGGGTGGAATGAAAAACTGTTTTTT. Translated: CASSKTGGWNEKLFF.